These 4 T cell receptor beta chains were sequenced from one sample in a study of regulatory T cells in long-lasting Graves disease (dated by TCRdb to 2020 to 2023). Receptor amplification or capture employed multiplex PCR. This sample was sequenced with an Illumina HiSeq 4000. CDR3 regions were amplified by Arm-PCR with iRepertoire HTBI primers to construct TCR beta libraries. Clones were called with MiXCR by TCRdb after fastp trimmed the public reads at Q25, and only in-frame beta chains were retained. Under each unique CDR3 protein, matching rows form one entry showing the most common genes and DNA. The sample has 400,000 to 500,000 distinct CDR3 sequences on record, approximately 22% of them singletons. The top ten clonotypes cover less than 15% of the sample. The time point label for this specimen denotes: persistent/refractory GD, antithyroid drugs over 5 years with positive TRAb. For both TCR sequencing and RNA sequencing, RNA was extracted from PBMCs using TRIzol.

The material sequenced was peripheral blood mononuclear cells (PBMCs), taken when the disease was refractory, from a patient treated with antithyroid drugs. The receptors here all came from a female donor with Graves disease.

Notes on this clonotype: One base away lies a much larger clone, so this may be a sequencing read error. This chain connects TRBV3-1 to TRBJ1-1, with D perhaps TRBD1 (6 bases). The V and J ends lost 1 base and 3 bases respectively, with 9 bases between them. The germline CDR1 and CDR2 sequences are LGHDT and YNNKEL (reference sequence). The CDR3 is made up of 14 amino acids. As DNA, the CDR3 is TGTGCCAGCAGCCAAGGACAGGCGGACACTGAAGCTTTCTTT. This sequence encodes CASSQGQADTEAFF.

About this clonotype itself: The junction departs from the called germline gene at one end, perhaps through a read error. The rearrangement joins TRBV9 to TRBJ2-7; 7 bases align to TRBD1. The CDR3 contains 14 residues. Germline loops: CDR1 SGDLS, CDR2 YYNGEE. The DNA of the CDR3 is TGTGCCAGCAGCGTAGGAGGGGGCTCCTCCGAGCAGTACTTC. This gives the protein CASSVGGGSSEQYF.

This sequence joins TRBV5-8 and TRBJ1-1; D gene ambiguous. This CDR3 has 13 residues. Germline V lookup: CDR1 SGHTS, CDR2 YDEGEE. V lost 2 bases and J 3 bases, leaving 8 bases between the germline ends. Written as DNA, the CDR3 is TGTGCCAGCAGCTTAAGGTCGGACACTGAAGCTTTCTTT. It specifies CASSLRSDTEAFF.

The V and J genes are TRBV27 and TRBJ2-3; TRBD2 matches at 8 bases. After removal of 3 bases from V and 0 bases from J, the junction contained 17 bases not matched to a gene. This CDR3 has 20 residues. The V gene's germline CDR1 is MNHEY and CDR2 SMNVEV (reference sequence). CDR3 nucleotides: TGTGCCAGCAGTTTTCTCCCCTATGGCGGGGGGCGGGGAAGCACAGATACGCAGTATTTT. Its protein product is CASSFLPYGGGRGSTDTQYF.